The T cell receptor (beta chain) under discussion was sequenced for a study of blood T cells in healthy people across ages. Study-wide results and limits: Naive CD4+ cells and diversity were both higher in long-lived donors than in aged donors.

This clonotype was seen only a few times. Its target is unknown. Per individual sample, total RNA of at least 6 micrograms was extracted. Germline V gives CDR1 MGHRA, CDR2 YSYEKL. CDR3 length: 16 amino acids. Trimming left V 1 base short and J 2 bases short, with 11 bases between. Next came a second PCR, run for about 6 to 12 cycles, which used a sample-barcoded 5' primer along with a J-beta primer mix. One entry per CDR3 protein results from TCRdb running MiXCR on the 5' RACE reads. The data show 600,000 to 800,000 distinct CDR3 sequences, around 20% seen once. The sample comprised blood. This chain uses TRBV4-1 with TRBJ2-2, with D perhaps TRBD1 (6 bases). This receptor was identified in a man aged 70-80 years in good health. CDR3 residues: CASSQVTGTNTGELFF. CDR3 DNA sequence: TGCGCCAGCAGCCAAGTAACAGGGACAAACACCGGGGAGCTGTTTTTT.